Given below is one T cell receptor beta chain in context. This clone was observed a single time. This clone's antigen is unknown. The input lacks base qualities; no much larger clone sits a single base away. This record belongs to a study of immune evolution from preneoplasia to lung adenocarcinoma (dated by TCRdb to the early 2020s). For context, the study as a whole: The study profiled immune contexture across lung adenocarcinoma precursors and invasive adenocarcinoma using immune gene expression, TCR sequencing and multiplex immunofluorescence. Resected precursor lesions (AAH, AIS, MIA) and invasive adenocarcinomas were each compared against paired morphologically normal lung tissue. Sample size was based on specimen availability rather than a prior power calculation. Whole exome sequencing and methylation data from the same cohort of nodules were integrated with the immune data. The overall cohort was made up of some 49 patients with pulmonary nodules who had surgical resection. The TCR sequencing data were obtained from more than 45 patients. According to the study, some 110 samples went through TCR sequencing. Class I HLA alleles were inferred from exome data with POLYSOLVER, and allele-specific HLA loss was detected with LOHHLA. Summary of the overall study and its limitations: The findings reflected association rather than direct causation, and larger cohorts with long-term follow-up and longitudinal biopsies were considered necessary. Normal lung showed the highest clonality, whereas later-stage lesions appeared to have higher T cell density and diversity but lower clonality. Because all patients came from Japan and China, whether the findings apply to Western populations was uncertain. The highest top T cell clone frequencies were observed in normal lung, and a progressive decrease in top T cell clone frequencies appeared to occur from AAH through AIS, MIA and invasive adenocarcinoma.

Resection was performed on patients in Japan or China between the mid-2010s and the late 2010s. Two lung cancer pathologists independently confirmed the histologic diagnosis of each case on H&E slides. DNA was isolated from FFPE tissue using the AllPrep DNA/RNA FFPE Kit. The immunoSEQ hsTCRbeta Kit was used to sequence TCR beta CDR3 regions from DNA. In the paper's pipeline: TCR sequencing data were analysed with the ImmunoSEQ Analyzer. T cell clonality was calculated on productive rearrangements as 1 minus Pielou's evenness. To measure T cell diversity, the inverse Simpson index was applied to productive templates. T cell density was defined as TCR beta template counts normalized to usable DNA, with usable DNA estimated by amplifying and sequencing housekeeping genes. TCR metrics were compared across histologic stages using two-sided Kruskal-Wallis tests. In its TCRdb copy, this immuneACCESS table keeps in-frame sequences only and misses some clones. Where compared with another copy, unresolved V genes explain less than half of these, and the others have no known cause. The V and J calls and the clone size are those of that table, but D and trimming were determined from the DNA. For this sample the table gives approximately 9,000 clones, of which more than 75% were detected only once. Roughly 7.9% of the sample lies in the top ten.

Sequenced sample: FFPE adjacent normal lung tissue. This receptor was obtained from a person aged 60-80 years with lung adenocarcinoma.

The base sequence is TGTGCCTGGGAATCTAACTATGGCTACACCTTC. Its protein product is CAWESNYGYTF. Recombination linked TRBV30 to TRBJ1-2, with an unclear D gene assignment. In the germline V gene (reference sequence), CDR1 corresponds to GTSNPN and CDR2 to SVGIG. CDR3 length: 11 amino acids, cysteine to phenylalanine. Only the CDR3 DNA stays, 33 bases, in frame from base 1. Deletion took 5 bases off V and 0 bases off J, with a span of 4 bases between the germline ends.